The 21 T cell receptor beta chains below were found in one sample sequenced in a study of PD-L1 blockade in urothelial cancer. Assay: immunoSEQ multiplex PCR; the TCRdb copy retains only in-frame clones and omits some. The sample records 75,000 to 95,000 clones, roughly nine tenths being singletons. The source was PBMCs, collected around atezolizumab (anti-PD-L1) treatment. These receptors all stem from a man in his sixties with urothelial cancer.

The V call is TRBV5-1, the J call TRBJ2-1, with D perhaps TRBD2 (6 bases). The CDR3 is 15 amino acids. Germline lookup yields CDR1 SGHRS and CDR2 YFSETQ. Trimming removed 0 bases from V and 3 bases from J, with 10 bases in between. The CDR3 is CASSLGGGDYNEQFF. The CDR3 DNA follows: TGCGCCAGCAGCTTGGGAGGCGGGGACTACAATGAGCAGTTCTTC. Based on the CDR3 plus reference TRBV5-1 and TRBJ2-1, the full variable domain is KAGVTQTPRYLIKTRGQQVTLSCSPISGHRSVSWYQQTPGQGLQFLFEYFSETQRNKGNFPGRFSGRQFSNSRSEMNVSTLELGDSALYLCASSLGGGDYNEQFFGPGTRLTVL.

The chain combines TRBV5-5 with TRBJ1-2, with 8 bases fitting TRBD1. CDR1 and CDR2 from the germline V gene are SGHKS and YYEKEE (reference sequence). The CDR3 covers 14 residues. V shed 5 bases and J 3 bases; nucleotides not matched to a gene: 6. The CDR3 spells CASSLNRGYYGYTF. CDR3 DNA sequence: TGTGCCAGCAGTCTTAACAGGGGGTACTATGGCTACACCTTC.

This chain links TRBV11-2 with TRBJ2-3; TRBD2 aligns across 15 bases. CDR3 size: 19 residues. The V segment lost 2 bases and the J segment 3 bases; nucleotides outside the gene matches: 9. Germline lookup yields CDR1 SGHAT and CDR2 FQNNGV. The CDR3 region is CASSLTSGTSGGRTDTQYF. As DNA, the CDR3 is TGTGCCAGCAGCTTAACCAGCGGGACTAGCGGGGGGAGAACAGATACGCAGTATTTT. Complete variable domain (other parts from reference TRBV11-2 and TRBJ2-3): EAGVAQSPRYKIIEKRQSVAFWCNPISGHATLYWYQQILGQGPKLLIQFQNNGVVDDSQLPKDRFSAERLKGVDSTLKIQPAKLEDSAVYLCASSLTSGTSGGRTDTQYFGPGTRLTVL.

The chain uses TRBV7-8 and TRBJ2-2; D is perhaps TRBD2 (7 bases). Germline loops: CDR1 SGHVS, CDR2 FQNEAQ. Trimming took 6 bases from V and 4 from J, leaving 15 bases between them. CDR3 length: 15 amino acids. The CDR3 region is CASSRGGAITGELFF. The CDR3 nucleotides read TGTGCCAGCAGTCGAGGGGGGGCGATCACCGGGGAGCTGTTTTTT.

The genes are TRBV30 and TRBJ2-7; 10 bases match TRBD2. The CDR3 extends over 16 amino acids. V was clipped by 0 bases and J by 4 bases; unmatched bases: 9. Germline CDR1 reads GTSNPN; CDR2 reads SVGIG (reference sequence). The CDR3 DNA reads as TGTGCCTGGAGTGTCCGGCTAGCGGGAGCGGGGTACGAGCAGTACTTC. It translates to CAWSVRLAGAGYEQYF.

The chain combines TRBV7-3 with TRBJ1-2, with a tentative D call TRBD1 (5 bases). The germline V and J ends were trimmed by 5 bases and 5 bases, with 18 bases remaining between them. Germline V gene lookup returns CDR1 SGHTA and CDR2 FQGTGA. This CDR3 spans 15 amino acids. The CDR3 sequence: CASSDLFRTSYGYTF. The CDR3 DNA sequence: TGTGCCAGCAGCGACCTTTTTAGGACATCTTATGGCTACACCTTC.

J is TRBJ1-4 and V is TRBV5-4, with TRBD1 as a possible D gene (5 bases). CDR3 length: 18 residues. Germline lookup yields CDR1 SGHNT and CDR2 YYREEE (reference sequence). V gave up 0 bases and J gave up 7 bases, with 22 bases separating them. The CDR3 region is CASSLGVGGAGVTEKLFF. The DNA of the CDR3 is TGTGCCAGCAGCTTGGGGGTTGGAGGGGCAGGAGTCACTGAAAAACTGTTTTTT.

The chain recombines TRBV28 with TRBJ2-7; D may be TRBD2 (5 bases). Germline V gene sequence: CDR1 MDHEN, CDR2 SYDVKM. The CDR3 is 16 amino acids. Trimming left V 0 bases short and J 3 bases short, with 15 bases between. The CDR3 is CASSLWSGDLGYEQYF. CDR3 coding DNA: TGTGCCAGCAGTTTATGGTCCGGGGATCTGGGCTACGAGCAGTACTTC. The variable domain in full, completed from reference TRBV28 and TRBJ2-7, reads DVKVTQSSRYLVKRTGEKVFLECVQDMDHENMFWYRQDPGLGLRLIYFSYDVKMKEKGDIPEGYSVSREKKERFSLILESASTNQTSMYLCASSLWSGDLGYEQYFGPGTRLTVT.

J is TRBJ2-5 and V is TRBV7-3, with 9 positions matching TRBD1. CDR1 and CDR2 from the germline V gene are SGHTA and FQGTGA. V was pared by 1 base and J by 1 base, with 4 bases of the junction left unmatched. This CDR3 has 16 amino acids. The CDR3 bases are TGTGCCAGCAGCTTAATGAAGACAGGGGGCCAAGAGACCCAGTACTTC. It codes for CASSLMKTGGQETQYF.

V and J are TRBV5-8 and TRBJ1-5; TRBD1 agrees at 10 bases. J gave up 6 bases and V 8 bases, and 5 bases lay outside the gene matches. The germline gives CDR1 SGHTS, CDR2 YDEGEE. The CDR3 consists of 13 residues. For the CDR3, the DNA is TGTGCCAGTACATGGGACAGGGGTCAGCCCCAGCATTTT. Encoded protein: CASTWDRGQPQHF.

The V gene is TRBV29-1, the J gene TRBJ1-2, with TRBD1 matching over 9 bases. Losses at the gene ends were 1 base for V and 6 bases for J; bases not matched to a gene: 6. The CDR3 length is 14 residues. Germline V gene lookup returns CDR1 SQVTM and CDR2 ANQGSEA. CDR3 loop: CSVEGSQGADGYTF. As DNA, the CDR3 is TGCAGCGTTGAAGGGTCACAGGGGGCGGATGGCTACACCTTC. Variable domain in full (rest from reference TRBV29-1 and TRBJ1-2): SAVISQKPSRDICQRGTSLTIQCQVDSQVTMMFWYRQQPGQSLTLIATANQGSEATYESGFVIDKFPISRPNLTFSTLTVSNMSPEDSSIYLCSVEGSQGADGYTFGSGTRLTVV.

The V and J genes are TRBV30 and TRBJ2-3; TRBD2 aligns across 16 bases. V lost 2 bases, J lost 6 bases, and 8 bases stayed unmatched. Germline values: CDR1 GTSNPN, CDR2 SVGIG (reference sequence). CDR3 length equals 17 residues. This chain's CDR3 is CAWSSGLAGGPGDTQYF. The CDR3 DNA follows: TGTGCCTGGAGTTCGGGACTAGCGGGAGGGCCTGGGGATACGCAGTATTTT.

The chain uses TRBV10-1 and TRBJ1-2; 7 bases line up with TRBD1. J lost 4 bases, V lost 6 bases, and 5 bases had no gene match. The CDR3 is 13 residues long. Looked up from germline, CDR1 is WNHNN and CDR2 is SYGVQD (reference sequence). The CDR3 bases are TGCGCCAGCAGGAGGGGGCTAGGCTATGGCTACACCTTC. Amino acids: CASRRGLGYGYTF.

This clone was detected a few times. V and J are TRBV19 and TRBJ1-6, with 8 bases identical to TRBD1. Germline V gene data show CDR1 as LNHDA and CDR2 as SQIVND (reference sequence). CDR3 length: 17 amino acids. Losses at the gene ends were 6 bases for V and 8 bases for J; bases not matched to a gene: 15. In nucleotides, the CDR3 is TGTGCCAGTAGCAACTCCCCACCGGGACAGGTCCATTCACCCCTCCACTTT. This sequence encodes CASSNSPPGQVHSPLHF.

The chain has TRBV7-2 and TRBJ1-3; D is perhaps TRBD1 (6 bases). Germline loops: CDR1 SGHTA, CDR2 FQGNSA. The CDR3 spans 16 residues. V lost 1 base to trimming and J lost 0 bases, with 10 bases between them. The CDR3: CASSLGQASSGNTIYF. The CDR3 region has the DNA TGTGCCAGCAGCTTAGGACAGGCTAGCTCTGGAAACACCATATATTTT.

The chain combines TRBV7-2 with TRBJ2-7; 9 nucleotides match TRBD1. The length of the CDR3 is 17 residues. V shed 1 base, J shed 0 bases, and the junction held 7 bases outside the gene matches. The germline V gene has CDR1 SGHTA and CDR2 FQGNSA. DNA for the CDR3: TGTGCCAGCAGCTTAGGGACAGGGGCCCAAAACTCCTACGAGCAGTACTTC. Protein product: CASSLGTGAQNSYEQYF.

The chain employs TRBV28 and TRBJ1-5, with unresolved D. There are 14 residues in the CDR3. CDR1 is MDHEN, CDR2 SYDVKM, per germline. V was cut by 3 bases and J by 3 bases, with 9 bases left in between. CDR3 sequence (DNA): TGTGCCAGCAGTTTCGAGACAACCAATCAGCCCCAGCATTTT. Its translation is CASSFETTNQPQHF. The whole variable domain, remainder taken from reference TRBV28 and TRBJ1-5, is DVKVTQSSRYLVKRTGEKVFLECVQDMDHENMFWYRQDPGLGLRLIYFSYDVKMKEKGDIPEGYSVSREKKERFSLILESASTNQTSMYLCASSFETTNQPQHFGDGTRLSIL.

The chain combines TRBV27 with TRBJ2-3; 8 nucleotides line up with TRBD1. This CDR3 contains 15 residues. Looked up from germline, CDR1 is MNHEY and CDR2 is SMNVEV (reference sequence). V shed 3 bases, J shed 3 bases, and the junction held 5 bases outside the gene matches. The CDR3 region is CASSFGTGKTDTQYF. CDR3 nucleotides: TGTGCCAGCAGTTTCGGGACAGGAAAGACAGATACGCAGTATTTT.

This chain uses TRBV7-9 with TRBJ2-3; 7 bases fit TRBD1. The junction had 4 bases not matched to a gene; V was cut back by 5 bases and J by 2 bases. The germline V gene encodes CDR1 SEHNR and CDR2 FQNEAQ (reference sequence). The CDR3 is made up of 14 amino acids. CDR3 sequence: CASSHRGNTDTQYF. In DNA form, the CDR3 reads TGTGCCAGCAGCCACAGGGGTAACACAGATACGCAGTATTTT.

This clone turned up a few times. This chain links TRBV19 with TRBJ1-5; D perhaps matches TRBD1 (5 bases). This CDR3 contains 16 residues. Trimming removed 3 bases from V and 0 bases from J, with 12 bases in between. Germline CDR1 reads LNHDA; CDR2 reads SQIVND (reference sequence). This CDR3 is CASSMARDFSNQPQHF. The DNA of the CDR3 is TGTGCCAGTAGTATGGCCAGGGACTTTAGCAATCAGCCCCAGCATTTT.

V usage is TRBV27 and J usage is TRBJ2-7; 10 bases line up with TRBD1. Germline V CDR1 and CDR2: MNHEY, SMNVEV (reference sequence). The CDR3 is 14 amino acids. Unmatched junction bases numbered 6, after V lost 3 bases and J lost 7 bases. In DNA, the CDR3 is TGTGCCAGCAGTTTGACAGGGGGCTTGGGGGAGCAGTACTTC. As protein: CASSLTGGLGEQYF.